Each of the 26 T cell receptor beta chains below was sequenced from the same sample in a study of blood T cell repertoires in COVID-19. Repertoires were generated with immunoSEQ multiplex PCR, while TCRdb's copy carries only in-frame clones and drops some. The table includes 150,000 to 190,000 clones, 84% detected once. The sequenced sample was peripheral blood. Receptors originate from a woman aged 45-65 years with acute or convalescent COVID-19.

This chain connects TRBV5-1 to TRBJ1-5, with 10 bases lining up with TRBD1. V lost 3 bases and J lost 6; bases outside the gene matches: 6. The CDR3 loop spans 15 amino acids. Germline assignment: CDR1 SGHRS and CDR2 YFSETQ. Here the CDR3 DNA reads TGCGCCAGCAGCTACGGGACAGGGGCTGGTCAGCCCCAGCATTTT. Its protein product is CASSYGTGAGQPQHF.

The J gene is TRBJ2-1, the V gene TRBV3-1 (or the pseudogene TRBV3-2), with 10 bases identical to TRBD1. The V gene's germline CDR1 is LGHDT and CDR2 YNNKEL (reference sequence). The CDR3 covers 17 residues. The V and J ends lost 0 bases and 7 bases, in that order; junction bases with no gene match: 9. DNA of the CDR3: TGTGCCAGCAGCCAAGAAAGACCGGGACAGGGGAAAAATGAGCAGTTCTTC. Its translation is CASSQERPGQGKNEQFF.

The chain recombines TRBV5-1 with TRBJ1-1; TRBD1 agrees at 11 bases. CDR3 length: 15 amino acids. V lost 4 bases to trimming and J lost 6 bases; unmatched junction nucleotides: 8. Germline lookup yields CDR1 SGHRS and CDR2 YFSETQ. Here the CDR3 DNA reads TGCGCCAGCAGCGAGAGGACAGGGGGCGAGGCTGAAGCTTTCTTT. It encodes CASSERTGGEAEAFF.

The chain carries TRBV5-4 and TRBJ1-2; tentative D call: TRBD1 (6 bases). The CDR3 sequence is 15 residues long. V dropped 4 bases and J dropped 4 bases, with 17 bases sitting between them. In germline, CDR1 is SGHNT, CDR2 YYREEE (reference sequence). CDR3 region: CASSPGGSMGYGYTF. CDR3 in DNA: TGTGCCAGCAGCCCGGGGGGCAGTATGGGCTATGGCTACACCTTC.

The V gene is TRBV18, the J gene TRBJ2-4; D may be TRBD2 (5 bases). The ends were cut back, 0 bases at V and 0 bases at J, with 12 bases in the middle. CDR3 length: 17 residues. Germline CDR1 KGHSH, CDR2 LQKENI. Here the CDR3 DNA reads TGTGCCAGCTCACCACCGGGATCTGGACTAGCCAAAAACATTCAGTACTTC. Translating it yields CASSPPGSGLAKNIQYF.

A word on this clone: This CDR3 is also generated by other DNA sequences in the sample. The chain couples TRBV12-3 or TRBV12-4 to TRBJ2-2, with a weak D call TRBD2 (6 bases). This CDR3 is built from 11 residues. Trimming removed 6 bases at V and 8 bases at J, with 7 bases between. The CDR3 bases are TGTGCCAGCAGCCGGGGGGGGGAGCTGTTTTTT. It yields the protein CASSRGGELFF.

The V gene is TRBV9, the J gene TRBJ2-7, with D possibly being TRBD1 (7 bases). The CDR3 totals 15 residues. The V gene's germline CDR1 is SGDLS and CDR2 YYNGEE. The V and J ends lost 4 bases and 3 bases respectively, with 17 bases between them. The CDR3 region has the DNA TGTGCCAGCAGCCCGCATGGGACAGCGGGCTACGAGCAGTACTTC. Its translation: CASSPHGTAGYEQYF.

The rearrangement joins TRBV27 to TRBJ1-1; possible D gene TRBD1, 5 bases. The CDR3 contains 16 residues. Trimming took 5 bases from V and 1 from J, leaving 17 bases between them. The V gene's germline CDR1 is MNHEY and CDR2 SMNVEV (reference sequence). CDR3: CASSLPPGLGNTEAFF. CDR3 in DNA: TGTGCCAGCAGTCTACCCCCGGGACTGGGGAACACTGAAGCTTTCTTT.

CDR3: CASSPLGGTDTQYF. DNA for the CDR3: TGTGCCAGCAGCCCCTTGGGGGGAACAGATACGCAGTATTTT. This sequence joins TRBV7-3 and TRBJ2-3; maybe TRBD2 (6 bases). The germline V and J ends were trimmed by 5 bases and 3 bases, with 12 bases remaining between them. Germline V gene data show CDR1 as SGHTA and CDR2 as FQGTGA. This CDR3 is 14 amino acids long.

The V gene is TRBV5-1, the J gene TRBJ2-1; 8 bases are shared with TRBD2. This CDR3 is 15 amino acids long. V lost 6 bases, J lost 8 bases, and 13 bases stayed unmatched. Looked up from germline, CDR1 is SGHRS and CDR2 is YFSETQ. The CDR3 loop reads CASKANPTSADEQFF. DNA of the CDR3: TGCGCCAGCAAAGCCAACCCGACTAGCGCGGATGAGCAGTTCTTC.

V is TRBV4-1 and J is TRBJ2-1, with 8 positions matching TRBD2. Germline values: CDR1 MGHRA, CDR2 YSYEKL. V lost 3 bases and J lost 6; bases outside the gene matches: 7. This CDR3 spans 15 amino acids. The CDR3, as DNA: TGCGCCAGCAGCCAGGGTAGCGGGATTGGCAATGAGCAGTTCTTC. Translation gives CASSQGSGIGNEQFF.

This clone has a single count. This rearrangement joins TRBV5-1 to TRBJ2-5, with D possibly being TRBD2 (7 bases). Per germline, CDR1 SGHRS and CDR2 YFSETQ. Trimming left V 2 bases short and J 4 bases short, with 15 bases between. The CDR3 is made up of 15 amino acids. In DNA form, the CDR3 reads TGCGCCAGCAGCTTACAGGGAGGGTACCGAGAGACCCAGTACTTC. Translating it yields CASSLQGGYRETQYF.

The genes are TRBV4-2 and TRBJ2-6, with 8 bases matching TRBD2. Germline V gene lookup returns CDR1 LGHNA and CDR2 YNFKEQ. With V trimmed by 0 bases and J by 4 bases, 2 bases remained unmatched. This CDR3 is 16 amino acids long. The CDR3 DNA reads TGTGCCAGCAGCCAAGATTTAGCGGGGGGGGCCAACGTCCTGACTTTC. The encoded protein is CASSQDLAGGANVLTF.

V and J are TRBV3-1 (or the pseudogene TRBV3-2) and TRBJ2-7; TRBD2 is a possible D gene (7 bases). Germline lookup yields CDR1 LGHDT and CDR2 YNNKEL (reference sequence). The V gene lost 4 bases and the J gene lost 7 bases, with 20 bases spanning the gap. The CDR3 sequence is 15 residues long. The CDR3 loop reads CASSPGGVPPGEQYF. In nucleotides, the CDR3 is TGTGCCAGCAGCCCGGGGGGCGTCCCCCCCGGGGAGCAGTACTTC.

V gene TRBV28 combines with J gene TRBJ1-2; D gene unclear. V was shortened by 5 bases and J by 5 bases, with 6 bases between the two germline ends. Germline V gives CDR1 MDHEN, CDR2 SYDVKM. The CDR3 is 11 residues long. Written as DNA, the CDR3 is TGTGCCAGCAGTAACTCATATGGCTACACCTTC. It encodes CASSNSYGYTF.

The rearrangement links TRBV7-8 to TRBJ2-1, with TRBD1 matching over 8 bases. The germline V gene has CDR1 SGHVS and CDR2 FQNEAQ. V was pared by 2 bases and J by 7 bases, with 10 bases of the junction left unmatched. The CDR3 is made up of 16 amino acids. The CDR3 loop is CASSLPLTGGRNEQFF. The CDR3 DNA reads TGTGCCAGCAGCTTACCCCTCACAGGGGGTAGGAATGAGCAGTTCTTC.

In its sample, this clone was seen a few times. V gene TRBV14 combines with J gene TRBJ2-1; 8 bases align to TRBD1. CDR3 length: 19 amino acids. Looked up from germline, CDR1 is SGHDN and CDR2 is FVKESK. The V segment lost 1 base and the J segment 5 bases; nucleotides outside the gene matches: 16. The CDR3 nucleotides read TGTGCCAGCAGCCAAGGGGGAAAAGTAGACAGGGGCCCCCACAATGAGCAGTTCTTC. This sequence encodes CASSQGGKVDRGPHNEQFF.

The J gene is TRBJ2-7, the V gene TRBV10-2; the D gene is possibly TRBD1 (5 bases). The germline CDR1 and CDR2 sequences are WSHSY and SAAADI. CDR3 size: 14 residues. Trimming removed 7 bases from V and 6 bases from J, with 19 bases in between. CDR3 in amino acids: CASTDRHTQGEQYF. The CDR3 DNA reads TGCGCCAGCACCGACAGACATACCCAGGGCGAGCAGTACTTC.

V gene TRBV25-1 combines with J gene TRBJ1-2; D gene uncertain. Germline lookup yields CDR1 MGHDK and CDR2 SYGVNS. Trimming took off 2 bases at V and 4 bases at J, with 17 bases between the two ends. The length of the CDR3 is 16 residues. The CDR3 loop reads CASSEGSGRLSYGYTF. CDR3 DNA: TGTGCCAGCAGTGAAGGTTCTGGCAGGTTGAGCTATGGCTACACCTTC.

The chain uses TRBV7-3 and TRBJ2-1, with 7 bases fitting TRBD2. CDR1 and CDR2 from the germline V gene are SGHTA and FQGTGA. The CDR3 extends over 15 amino acids. V trimming: 2 bases; J trimming: 4 bases; junction bases outside the gene matches: 5. The DNA for the CDR3 is TGTGCCAGCAGCTTAGGGGCTAGCGGTTACAATGAGCAGTTCTTC. It translates to CASSLGASGYNEQFF.

This clone was seen a few times. The chain couples TRBV6-5 to TRBJ2-3; 7 bases align to TRBD1. This CDR3 region has 14 residues. V shed 7 bases and J 1 base; nucleotides not matched to a gene: 5. Per germline, CDR1 MNHEY and CDR2 SVGAGI. CDR3 nucleotides: TGTGCCAGCAATCGACAGGGCGGCACAGATACGCAGTATTTT. Translation: CASNRQGGTDTQYF.

The rearrangement links TRBV6-5 to TRBJ1-2; 7 positions agree with TRBD1. CDR3 length equals 14 residues. Germline CDR1 reads MNHEY; CDR2 reads SVGAGI. Trimming took 5 bases from V and 1 from J; bases not matched to a gene: 4. CDR3 loop: CASSRQGFNYGYTF. DNA for the CDR3: TGTGCCAGCAGTAGACAGGGTTTTAACTATGGCTACACCTTC.

This clone was detected once. The chain is built from TRBV2 and TRBJ1-5; possible D gene TRBD1, 6 bases. Looked up from germline, CDR1 is SNHLY and CDR2 is FYNNEI. CDR3 length equals 16 residues. V lost 10 bases, J lost 0 bases, and 19 bases lay in between. The CDR3 bases are TGTGCCATCGCGGGCGCAGGGGCTTATAGCAATCAGCCCCAGCATTTT. Protein product: CAIAGAGAYSNQPQHF.

This clone was seen a single time. The CDR3 sequence: CASSQEDRGSQPQHF. As DNA, the CDR3 is TGTGCCAGCAGCCAGGAGGACAGGGGCAGTCAGCCCCAGCATTTT. The V gene is TRBV4-2, the J gene TRBJ1-5, with TRBD1 matching 9 bases. Germline CDR1 is LGHNA and CDR2 is YNFKEQ. V trimming: 3 bases; J trimming: 6 bases; junction bases outside the gene matches: 6. This CDR3 spans 15 amino acids.

The chain employs TRBV5-1 and TRBJ2-7; D perhaps matches TRBD2 (7 bases). Germline V lookup: CDR1 SGHRS, CDR2 YFSETQ. This CDR3 contains 14 residues. The V gene lost 4 bases and the J gene lost 5 bases, with 16 bases spanning the gap. The CDR3 DNA follows: TGCGCCAGCAGCCCGGGGGGCGGGACCAACGAGCAGTACTTC. It translates to CASSPGGGTNEQYF.

This clone came up once. Here the CDR3 DNA reads TGTGCCATCAGGAGGAGTCTTGGATCCTACGAGCAGTACTTC. Amino acids: CAIRRSLGSYEQYF. The chain is built from TRBV10-3 and TRBJ2-7; no firm D call. The CDR3 runs 14 residues. V was trimmed by 6 bases and J by 1 base, leaving 13 bases between them. In germline, CDR1 is ENHRY, CDR2 SYGVKD.